The entry below gives a single T cell receptor (beta chain) sequence along with its context. Its target is not known. Investigators reverse transcribed all isolated RNA, so they sequenced expressed TCRB transcripts. Libraries were prepared by immunoSEQ multiplex PCR; TCRdb keeps only in-frame clonotypes and omits some of them. The sample lists about 340,000 clones; approximately 15% were seen once. This sample is drawn from a study of beta chain features in type 1 diabetes. Each donor gave one heparinised blood draw averaging roughly 120 mL. Central memory, naive, regulatory and stem cell-like memory CD4+ cells were sorted by CD45RO/CCR7/CD25/CD127/CD95/CD27. Findings and limits, study-wide: For patients, the naive, central memory and Treg TCRB repertoires appeared more alike than for healthy donors. Shorter TCRB CDR3s, moderately but significantly so, were found in Type 1 diabetes patients in all four CD4+ subsets. When cDNA is sequenced, cells with high TCR expression could be over-represented.

The receptor was isolated from a woman between 18 and 30 years old with type 1 diabetes. Sequencing was done on a sample of naive CD4+ T cells from blood.

CDR3 nucleotides: TGTGCCAGCAGCTTTGGGCAGACCTATGGCTACACCTTC. Translation: CASSFGQTYGYTF. The rearrangement links TRBV7-8 to TRBJ1-2; unclear D gene. Trimming took off 3 bases at V and 4 bases at J, with 9 bases between the two ends. This CDR3 contains 13 residues. CDR1 SGHVS and CDR2 FQNEAQ come from the germline V gene.